This TCR beta chain was identified during a study of CD8 T cells in Susac syndrome (dated by TCRdb to about 2019). With respect to the entire study: Among the sequenced Susac syndrome patients, roughly six had clinically active disease and roughly 8 were in clinical remission. At the time of blood withdrawal, Susac syndrome patients were either therapy-naive, taking corticosteroids (with some also receiving IVIg), or on IVIg alone. Repertoire sequencing was used to test whether CD8+ T cell activation and differentiation in Susac syndrome was antigen driven.

The research as a whole found: The study acknowledged that relatively few individuals were included in the TCR sequencing and HLA analysis. In patients with Susac syndrome, the CD4+ T cell repertoire showed no detectable clonal expansion.

Via the germline V gene, CDR1 is SGHRS and CDR2 YFSETQ. Cut back by 0 bases and 6 bases, the V and J ends lie 17 bases apart. The CDR3 runs 16 amino acids, cysteine and phenylalanine included. Only CDR3 DNA is held: 48 bases, read in frame from base 1. Peripheral blood CD8+ and CD4+ T cells from healthy donors, Susac syndrome patients and multiple sclerosis patients were profiled using high-throughput TCR beta sequencing. Recently defined diagnostic criteria for definite or probable disease were met by the Susac syndrome patients. Bulk CD8+ and CD4+ T cells were purified magnetically by negative isolation, whereas CD8+ TEMRA cells were enriched by FACS. Blood was collected in EDTA tubes and processed within 24 hours, with PBMCs isolated through density gradient centrifugation. PBMCs destined for TCR sequencing were cryopreserved in liquid nitrogen and later thawed in a 37 °C water bath. The sorted or isolated CD4+, CD8+ and CD8+ TEMRA cells had a purity of 90% or higher.

Comments on this clonotype: Its antigen remains undetermined. Within one base of it there is no much larger clone, and no base qualities were kept.

RNA was extracted using the RNeasy kit, and about 0.45 to 1 ug of the RNA was reverse transcribed with random hexamers. The immunoSEQ multiplex PCR assay, covering 54 Vbeta and 13 Jbeta segments, was used to amplify TCR beta CDR3 regions. Bias from PCR amplification was corrected by using a synthetic template baseline for primer optimization and for computational correction. The paper's processing steps were these. Reads were assigned to V, D and J genes according to IMGT and analyzed in immunoSEQ Analyzer, with only productive sequences retained. Clonality was computed as one minus Shannon entropy normalized by log2 of the number of productive unique sequences. Public and private clones were assessed among the 100 most prevalent clones of each patient and control. Clones were defined as Susac-specific when absent from the healthy and MS cohorts, from approximately 1,100 published viral clones and from other ImmuneACCESS disease sequences. The public reads were run again by TCRdb, first through fastp at Q25 and then through MiXCR, and only productive beta chains were kept. Each entry merges the rows of one CDR3 protein and shows their most common DNA and genes. The V and J calls and clone size are TCRdb's, not the authors'. Within this sample are around 200,000 distinct CDR3 sequences, with 90% to 97% of them counted one time only. The biggest ten clones account for approximately 0.089% of the sample.

The sequence joins TRBV5-1 to TRBJ2-3; possibly the D gene is TRBD2, per 6 matching bases. The sequencing sample was made of CD4+ T cells from PBMCs. This receptor was obtained from a human donor with Susac syndrome. CDR3 reads: CASSLGGDLGSDTQYF. Read as DNA, the sequence is TGCGCCAGCAGCTTGGGGGGGGATTTAGGTTCGGATACGCAGTATTTT.